The source of this TCR beta chain is a study of blood T cells in healthy people across ages. General study results and limits: There was no known CMV status for donors, so expanded clonotype changes were possibly confounded.

The use of a sample-barcoded 5' primer and a J-beta primer mix characterized a second PCR of roughly 7 to 11 cycles. Researchers report that a template-switch adaptor with 12 random nucleotides tagged each cDNA molecule. A single record per CDR3 protein comes from TCRdb applying MiXCR to the 5' RACE reads. The data contain 600,000 or so distinct CDR3 sequences, roughly 30% of them singletons. Donor samples were obtained from healthy Caucasian individuals from Russia, aged about 6 to 95. Every donor contributed approximately 10 milliliters of peripheral blood by blood draw. CDR3 length: 16 amino acids. The germline V gene encodes CDR1 KGHSH and CDR2 LQKENI. V lost 6 bases and J lost 1; bases outside the gene matches: 9. This clonotype turned up a few times. The antigen is not known.

The sample consisted of blood. V is TRBV18 and J is TRBJ2-3; TRBD2 matches 8 bases. The sequence was collected from a woman of 80 years or more in good health. The CDR3: CASSPQALAGTDTQYF. DNA for the CDR3: TGTGCCAGCTCCCCCCAGGCACTAGCGGGCACAGATACGCAGTATTTT.